One TCR beta chain is described in this entry. Its specificity is not known. A sample-barcoded 5' primer and a J-beta primer mix were used in a second PCR of roughly 7 to 12 cycles. TCRdb recomputed calls from the 5' RACE reads with MiXCR, one row per CDR3 protein. Among about 810,000 distinct CDR3 sequences listed, about 36% were seen once. The V gene end was trimmed by 5 bases and the J gene end by 3 bases; junction bases not matched to a gene: 12. CDR1 and CDR2 from the germline V gene are SGHRS and YFSETQ. The CDR3 sequence is 19 residues long. This sample is drawn from a study of blood T cells in healthy people across ages. Study observations and caveats: The fall in TCR beta diversity per million T cells was roughly linear with age.

The sequenced material came from blood. The chain links TRBV5-1 to TRBJ2-3; 16 positions match TRBD2. This TCR came from a man aged 18 to 29 in good health. The CDR3 sequence: CASRRGTSGGGRRTDTQYF. The CDR3 DNA reads TGCGCCAGCAGGCGCGGGACTAGCGGGGGGGGAAGGAGAACAGATACGCAGTATTTT.